This T cell receptor beta chain originates from a study of cytomegalovirus exposure and HLA in healthy donors (dated 2017 in TCRdb). Study-level background: According to a later analysis, one platform produced both the roughly 130 validation repertoires and the roughly 640 repertoires of the first cohort. The study aimed to test whether signatures of past pathogen exposure could be identified by cataloging public T cell receptors. Along with the approximately 620-subject first cohort, a separate validation cohort of approximately 110 different subjects was used. To predict cytomegalovirus infection status, the study combined high-throughput TCR immunosequencing, statistical association of individual TCRs with disease status, and machine learning.

Counted from cysteine to phenylalanine, this CDR3 has 17 amino acids. Only CDR3 DNA is held: 51 bases, read in frame from base 1. Here V drops 5 bases and J drops 0 bases, and the junction holds 8 bases not matched to any gene. Taken from the germline V gene (reference sequence), the CDR1 and CDR2 loops are SEHNR and FQNEAQ. General conclusions and limits of the study: Most TCR sequences were seen in very few donors, while some public TCRs were found in many individuals. Of the cluster scores, 85% to 95% were above 0 in a later analysis, which found that TCRs clustered in the first cohort also tended to co-occur in the 120 or so validation repertoires. All 120 or so repertoires were used to score co-occurrence in the validation cohort in a later analysis, because that analysis had no HLA typing for the cohort. A total of roughly 160 TCR beta chains were listed by the study as associated with cytomegalovirus. The authors suggested that the approach could potentially be extended to other disease states and immunological phenotypes. The classifier was reported to diagnose cytomegalovirus status with high specificity and sensitivity in both the original and validation cohorts. A few of the identified cytomegalovirus-associated TCR beta chains were confirmed in vitro to be specific for cytomegalovirus antigens.

This clone was counted once. It lacks a known antigen. No qualities accompany the bases; no much larger clone lies one base away. The donors belonged to the validation cohort of about 120 subjects, which was separate from the roughly 700-subject first cohort. The protocol used for the library was the immunoSEQ multiplex PCR assay. On the authors' methods: To diagnose cytomegalovirus status from the catalog of TCR beta chain sequences, a statistical classification framework was built. Here the immuneACCESS table is served through TCRdb, limited to in-frame sequences with V and J called. Missing clones are a known gap in these copies; in checked studies unresolved V genes cover under half, and the rest lacks a known reason. V, J and clone size are taken as reported in that table, and D and trimming were inferred from the DNA itself. Here the sample has some 85,000 clones; 90% to 97% occur a single time. The top ten clonotypes cover about 1.3% of the sample.

The sequence was obtained from a woman aged 18 to 35 in good health and CMV-seronegative. The chain employs TRBV7-9 and TRBJ1-3; 9 of the junction bases match TRBD1. The source material was PBMCs. In nucleotide form, the sequence is TGTGCCAGCAGCACCCGGGACAGGGTTCCCTCTGGAAACACCATATATTTT. It codes for CASSTRDRVPSGNTIYF.